These 18 T cell receptor beta chains came from one sample sequenced in a study of tissue T cells after allogeneic stem cell transplantation. Assay: immunoSEQ multiplex PCR; the TCRdb copy retains only in-frame clones and omits some. There are about 15,000 clones in the sample; roughly three quarters occur only once, and 0.93% lies in the top ten. The sequenced material came from spleen. All receptors derive from a female BALB/c mouse in good health. Strain haplotype (MHC): H2-d.

Worth noting for this clone: The listed genes are named as in mouse. The read ends 1 residue shy of where the CDR3 ends; the end is completed using the germline J gene. The V call is TRBV29, the J call TRBJ1-4; 10 bases align to TRBD1. The CDR3 totals 15 residues. V lost 4 bases to trimming and J lost 2 bases; unmatched junction nucleotides: 1. In germline, CDR1 is MSHET, CDR2 SYDVDS. The CDR3 bases that were read are TGTGCTAGCAGTTCGGGACAGGGGTCCAACGAAAGATTATTT. This encodes CASSSGQGSNERLF. The full CDR3 sequence reads CASSSGQGSNERLFF.

In this sample, this clone turned up once. Mouse names are used for the genes. The CDR3 spells CASSPDWELYAEQFF. The CDR3 DNA, read in part, is TGTGCCAGCAGCCCCGACTGGGAGCTCTATGCTGAGCAGTTC. This chain uses TRBV2 with TRBJ2-1, with 7 bases aligning to TRBD2. The CDR3 goes on 1 residue after the read ends, and that part is filled in from the germline J gene. CDR3 length: 15 residues. Per germline, CDR1 LGHNA and CDR2 YSYQKL. V lost 4 bases to trimming and J lost 3 bases; unmatched junction nucleotides: 6.

For this clone: Gene names follow the mouse nomenclature. From the germline J gene comes the end of the CDR3, since the read stops 1 residue before it. V gene TRBV19 combines with J gene TRBJ1-5; the D is unclear. CDR1 is FNHDT, CDR2 SITEND, per germline (reference sequence). V lost 0 bases, J lost 0 bases, and 7 bases lay in between. The CDR3 consists of 15 residues. The CDR3 is CASSIGHHNNQAPLF. The part of the CDR3 DNA that was read is TGTGCCAGCAGTATAGGCCACCATAACAACCAGGCTCCGCTT.

For this clone: Genes here carry mouse names. Here the CDR3 reads CGARGTGGYEQYF. CDR3 bases read: TGTGGTGCTAGGGGGACTGGGGGCTATGAACAGTAC. The rearrangement joins TRBV20 to TRBJ2-7; TRBD2 agrees at 10 bases. With the read ending 1 residue before the CDR3 end, the germline J gene is used to fill in that end. The CDR3 has 13 amino acids. Germline V CDR1 and CDR2: GFQATS, STVNSAI. The trim removed 1 base at V and 3 bases at J, leaving 0 bases unmatched.

For this clone: Mouse germline and gene names are used. With the read ending 1 residue before the CDR3 end, the germline J gene is used to fill in that end. The chain recombines TRBV13-3 with TRBJ2-5; D is perhaps TRBD1 or TRBD2 (5 bases each). This CDR3 comprises 13 residues. Germline CDR1 reads NNHDY; CDR2 reads SYVADS. Trimming shortened V by 2 bases and J by 3 bases, and 7 bases separated the two germline ends. The CDR3 bases that were read are TGTGCCAGCAGTGAGGGGGTTCAAGACACCCAGTAC. Protein product: CASSEGVQDTQY. The entire CDR3 protein reads CASSEGVQDTQYF.

Comment on this clone: Gene names denote mouse genes. The DNA ends 1 residue before the CDR3 does, and the rest of the CDR3 is filled in from the germline J gene. J is TRBJ2-7 and V is TRBV13-2; TRBD2 aligns across 10 bases. Germline trimming cut 0 bases from V and 0 bases from J; bases unmatched to any gene: 3. The CDR3 runs 16 residues. Germline CDR1 NNHNN, CDR2 SYGAGS (reference sequence). CDR3 DNA, as far as it was read: TGTGCCAGCGGTGATGACTGGGGGGGGAGCTCCTATGAACAGTAC. Translation gives CASGDDWGGSSYEQY. The entire CDR3 protein reads CASGDDWGGSSYEQYF.

Regarding this clone: The germline and genes are mouse ones. The sequence runs out 1 residue before the end of the CDR3; the remainder is reconstructed from the germline J gene. The J gene is TRBJ2-1, the V gene TRBV2; D tentatively reads TRBD1 or TRBD2 (5 bases each). Deletions cut 1 base from V and 7 bases from J, with 8 bases between. Germline CDR1 reads LGHNA; CDR2 reads YSYQKL. This CDR3 contains 13 residues. The CDR3 reads CASSQGGRAEQFF. The sequenced CDR3 bases are TGTGCCAGCAGCCAAGGGGGACGAGCTGAGCAGTTC.

This clone was picked up a small number of times. Mouse gene names apply. Read coverage stops 1 residue before the CDR3 terminus; the germline J gene supplies the remainder. This chain connects TRBV13-2 to TRBJ2-7; 11 bases match TRBD2. The CDR3 covers 14 residues. Losses at the gene ends were 3 bases for V and 7 bases for J; bases not matched to a gene: 6. The germline V gene has CDR1 NNHNN and CDR2 SYGAGS (reference sequence). CDR3 in amino acids: CASGVDWGEEEQYF. Incomplete CDR3 DNA: TGTGCCAGCGGTGTGGACTGGGGGGAAGAAGAACAGTAC.

This clone has only one observation. Gene names are mouse gene names. The read is 1 residue too short to cover the CDR3 end, so that end is filled in from the germline J gene. The gene calls are TRBV2 and TRBJ2-4; TRBD2 aligns across 10 bases. The CDR3 is made up of 15 amino acids. With 1 base clipped from V and 8 bases from J, the junction kept 6 bases outside the gene matches. Germline V gene lookup returns CDR1 LGHNA and CDR2 YSYQKL. CDR3 in amino acids: CASSQGDWGVGTLYF. CDR3 DNA, as far as it was read: TGTGCCAGCAGCCAAGGGGACTGGGGAGTTGGCACCTTGTAC.

About this clone itself: Genes and germline come from the mouse. Sequencing ends 1 residue short of the CDR3 end; the germline J gene provides the rest. The V and J genes are TRBV5 and TRBJ1-4; the D gene is possibly TRBD1 (6 bases). CDR1 and CDR2 (germline): LGHNA, YNLKQL (reference sequence). Trimming took off 0 bases at V and 3 bases at J, with 8 bases between the two ends. The CDR3 is made up of 15 amino acids. Incomplete CDR3 DNA: TGTGCCAGCAGCCAAGATAAGGGGGCCAACGAAAGATTATTT. The encoded protein is CASSQDKGANERLF. The whole CDR3 region reads CASSQDKGANERLFF.

As to this clone: These gene names are mouse names. Read data end 1 residue before the CDR3 end; the end is taken from the germline J gene. J is TRBJ1-1 and V is TRBV13-2; D is perhaps TRBD1 (5 bases). The CDR3 runs 14 residues. CDR1 and CDR2 from the germline V gene are NNHNN and SYGAGS (reference sequence). Trimming took 1 base from V and 1 from J, leaving 8 bases between them. The covered CDR3 bases are TGTGCCAGCGGTGATTTTGGGGGGAACACAGAAGTCTTC. Translation: CASGDFGGNTEVF. The entire CDR3 sequence reads CASGDFGGNTEVFF.

About this clone itself: Mouse germline and gene names are used. The read terminates 1 residue before the CDR3 end, so the remaining end is supplied by the germline J gene. This chain joins TRBV31 and TRBJ1-3; TRBD1 matches at 8 bases. This CDR3 comprises 16 residues. Trimming cost V 1 base and J 0 bases; bases outside gene matches: 5. Germline CDR1 reads GKSSPN; CDR2 reads SITVG. The CDR3 bases that were read are TGTGCCTGGAGTCCGACAGGGGCCTATTCTGGAAATACGCTCTAT. Translation gives CAWSPTGAYSGNTLY. The complete CDR3 reads CAWSPTGAYSGNTLYF.

As for this clone: The genes are named according to mouse. Sequencing ends 1 residue short of the CDR3 end; the germline J gene provides the rest. The chain carries TRBV19 and TRBJ2-5, with D tentatively TRBD2 (6 bases). Trimming left V 2 bases short and J 2 bases short, with 9 bases between. CDR3 length: 14 amino acids. The germline V gene encodes CDR1 FNHDT and CDR2 SITEND (reference sequence). The CDR3 sequence: CASSMWDSQDTQYF. The covered CDR3 bases are TGTGCCAGCAGTATGTGGGACTCCCAAGACACCCAGTAC.

In the case of this clone: These gene names are mouse names. The CDR3 extends 1 residue past the end of the read, so its final part is completed from the germline J gene. This chain uses TRBV20 with TRBJ1-3; unclear D gene. The CDR3 has 14 residues. Trimming shortened V by 0 bases and J by 0 bases, and 6 bases separated the two germline ends. Germline-derived CDR1 and CDR2 are GFQATS and STVNSAI. This CDR3 is CGARDRNSGNTLYF. CDR3 DNA (partial): TGTGGTGCTAGGGATCGAAATTCTGGAAATACGCTCTAT.

Note on this clone: The genes are named according to mouse. The read terminates 1 residue before the CDR3 end, so the remaining end is supplied by the germline J gene. The gene calls are TRBV20 and TRBJ1-1; D not certain. V lost 3 bases and J lost 0, with 8 bases in between. Germline V gene sequence: CDR1 GFQATS, CDR2 STVNSAI. The length of the CDR3 is 13 residues. The CDR3: CGARHSANTEVFF. The DNA read from the CDR3 is TGTGGTGCTAGACACAGTGCAAACACAGAAGTCTTC.

Remarks on this clone: Gene names follow the mouse nomenclature. The sequence runs out 1 residue before the end of the CDR3; the remainder is reconstructed from the germline J gene. The chain uses TRBV13-2 and TRBJ1-1; 7 bases fit TRBD1. Germline CDR1 reads NNHNN; CDR2 reads SYGAGS (reference sequence). CDR3 size: 14 residues. After removal of 6 bases from V and 0 bases from J, the junction contained 5 bases not matched to a gene. The CDR3 DNA, read in part, is TGTGCCAGCGACGACAGGGCCCCAAACACAGAAGTCTTC. It is translated as CASDDRAPNTEVF. In full, the CDR3 reads CASDDRAPNTEVFF.

Turning to this clone: Any gene name here is a mouse gene name. The read comes to an end 1 residue before the CDR3 does, leaving the germline J gene to fill in the end. The same CDR3 also results from other DNA sequences found in this sample. The chain couples TRBV13-2 to TRBJ1-2; D call uncertain. V was clipped by 0 bases and J by 0 bases, with 3 bases between them. Germline assignment: CDR1 NNHNN and CDR2 SYGAGS (reference sequence). The length of the CDR3 is 13 residues. CDR3 in amino acids: CASGDAPNSDYTF. CDR3 bases read: TGTGCCAGCGGTGATGCACCAAACTCCGACTACACC.

A remark on this clone: Gene names denote mouse genes. The read finishes 1 residue shy of the CDR3 end, and the germline J gene is used to complete it. The genes are TRBV19 and TRBJ2-4; 7 bases line up with TRBD1. The CDR3 has 14 residues. Germline V gene lookup returns CDR1 FNHDT and CDR2 SITEND (reference sequence). Germline trimming cut 4 bases from V and 4 bases from J; bases unmatched to any gene: 6. The CDR3 reads CASSGSGQKNTLYF. The sequenced CDR3 bases are TGTGCCAGCAGTGGATCGGGACAGAAAAACACCTTGTAC. The variable domain in full, with the rest retrieved from reference TRBV19 and TRBJ2-4, is GGIITQTPKFLIGQEGQKLTLKCQQNFNHDTMYWYRQDSGKGLRLIYYSITENDLQKGDLSEGYDASREKKSSFSLTVTSAQKNEMAVFLCASSGSGQKNTLYFGAGTRLSVL.